This paragraph reports one T cell receptor (beta chain). TCRdb's copy holds only in-frame clones and misses some; the assay was immunoSEQ multiplex PCR. The data contain 150,000 to 200,000 clones, roughly 77% of them singletons. CDR1 and CDR2 from the germline V gene are SQVTM and ANQGSEA. This CDR3 region has 14 residues. With 5 bases removed from V and 0 bases from J, the gap between germline ends came to 11 bases. The sample comes from a study of blood T cell repertoires in COVID-19. On the study more broadly: The analysed material was cDNA or gDNA that came from T cells, B-cell-depleted T cells, or PBMCs.

The sequencing sample was made of PBMCs or T cells enriched from blood (not recorded which). J is TRBJ1-3 and V is TRBV29-1, with D unresolved. The sequence derives from a woman aged 45-65 years with acute COVID-19. The CDR3 spells CSVRTGISGNTIYF. DNA for the CDR3: TGCAGCGTTCGAACGGGAATCTCTGGAAACACCATATATTTT.